This TCR beta chain was sequenced for a study of T cells in Graves' hyperthyroidism and ophthalmopathy. General observations from the study: Model-based prediction identified ophthalmopathy a median roughly 5.9 months prior to its onset. Most clonotypes that expanded in the thyroid above 0.001 also showed up in blood.

This clonotype was found many times. The target antigen is unknown. RNA transcripts provided the source from which TCR beta CDR3 regions were amplified. Researchers ran a first-round RT-PCR on the TCR CDR3 using the HTBI primer set. TCRdb reanalysed the multiplex PCR reads using MiXCR and keeps one entry per CDR3 protein. There are some 300,000 distinct CDR3 sequences in the sample; about 19% occur only once, and about 35% lies in the top ten. The CDR3 spans 20 residues. CDR1 is KGHDR, CDR2 SFDVKD, per germline. The trim removed 1 base at V and 2 bases at J, leaving 11 bases unmatched. This clonotype was sampled from a man aged 45-65 years with Graves' ophthalmopathy. The chain joins TRBV24-1 to TRBJ2-1, with 12 bases matching TRBD2. The sample taken for sequencing was blood. The chain's CDR3 is CATSDFASTSGSRPYNEQFF. CDR3 nucleotide sequence: TGTGCCACCAGTGATTTTGCGTCGACTAGCGGGAGTAGGCCCTACAATGAGCAGTTCTTC.